These 13 T cell receptor beta chains share one sample of origin, sequenced in a study of blood T cells in healthy people across ages. Using a J-beta primer mix together with a sample-barcoded 5' primer, a second PCR was run for about 7 to 12 cycles. One entry per CDR3 protein, called by TCRdb with MiXCR from the 5' RACE reads. Here the sample spans fewer than 950,000 distinct CDR3 sequences, about 55% being singletons. The sample comprised blood. The source of these receptors is an elderly man in good health.

This clonotype was recorded a few times. CDR3 sequence: CASSLGGTGGSQETQYF. The CDR3 DNA follows: TGTGCCAGCAGCTTAGGGGGGACAGGGGGTAGCCAAGAGACCCAGTACTTC. This chain uses TRBV11-2 with TRBJ2-5, with 11 bases matching TRBD1. The length of the CDR3 is 17 residues. V shed 1 base and J 1 base; nucleotides not matched to a gene: 5. Germline V CDR1 and CDR2: SGHAT, FQNNGV. Supplemented by reference TRBV11-2 and TRBJ2-5, the full variable domain reads EAGVAQSPRYKIIEKRQSVAFWCNPISGHATLYWYQQILGQGPKLLIQFQNNGVVDDSQLPKDRFSAERLKGVDSTLKIQPAKLEDSAVYLCASSLGGTGGSQETQYFGPGTRLLVL.

The chain joins TRBV19 to TRBJ2-7, with a tentative D call TRBD1 (5 bases). V was clipped by 10 bases and J by 2 bases, with 9 bases between them. Germline assignment: CDR1 LNHDA and CDR2 SQIVND (reference sequence). The CDR3 loop spans 11 amino acids. The CDR3 loop is CATGRAYEQYF. As DNA, the CDR3 is TGTGCCACCGGCAGGGCCTACGAGCAGTACTTC.

V usage is TRBV18 and J usage is TRBJ2-5; tentative D call: TRBD1 (5 bases). The better agreement between TRBJ2-7 and the DNA end casts doubt on the J call. The CDR3 has 15 amino acids. Germline loops: CDR1 KGHSH, CDR2 LQKENI. CDR3 loop: CASTYNSGADHEQYF. The CDR3 DNA reads as TGTGCCAGCACGTACAACTCTGGGGCTGACCACGAGCAGTACTTC.

Notes on this clonotype: A much larger clone lies a single base off, so this may be a read error. The genes are TRBV6-2 or TRBV6-3 and TRBJ2-4; D is ambiguous. This CDR3 is 15 amino acids long. V was clipped by 8 bases and J by 0 bases, with 14 bases between them. From germline, CDR1 is MNHEY and CDR2 SVGEGT. The CDR3 bases are TGTGCCAGCTGCCGAAAAGAAGGAGCCAAAAACATTCAGTACTTC. This encodes CASCRKEGAKNIQYF.

V is TRBV4-2 and J is TRBJ2-6; D ambiguous. The CDR3 has 17 residues. CDR1 LGHNA and CDR2 YNFKEQ come from the germline V gene. V was trimmed by 0 bases and J by 5 bases, leaving 14 bases between them. CDR3 coding DNA: TGTGCCAGCAGCCAAGAACCCCGCGGAGAAAGGGCCAACGTCCTGACTTTC. Protein: CASSQEPRGERANVLTF.

The chain couples TRBV12-3 or TRBV12-4 to TRBJ2-1; 16 bases fit TRBD2. The V gene end was trimmed by 5 bases and the J gene end by 7 bases; junction bases not matched to a gene: 5. The CDR3 extends over 16 amino acids. The CDR3 DNA sequence: TGTGCCAGCAGTGGGACTAGCGGGAGGGCCAGGAATGAGCAGTTCTTC. Translated: CASSGTSGRARNEQFF.

This chain connects TRBV11-2 to TRBJ2-7; a weak D match, TRBD2 (5 bases). Trimming removed 1 base from V and 2 bases from J, with 9 bases in between. Germline lookup yields CDR1 SGHAT and CDR2 FQNNGV. CDR3 length: 14 residues. CDR3 in DNA: TGTGCCAGCAGCTTAGCACCAGCGGCCTACGAGCAGTACTTC. It is translated as CASSLAPAAYEQYF.

This clonotype was observed a few times. This chain's CDR3 is CASTRMSMGYGYTF. DNA of the CDR3: TGTGCCAGCACCCGGATGAGCATGGGCTATGGCTACACCTTC. The chain employs TRBV12-3 or TRBV12-4 and TRBJ1-2; no clear D gene. The CDR3 runs 14 residues. The V and J ends lost 7 bases and 4 bases respectively, with 16 bases between them.

This rearrangement joins TRBV12-3 or TRBV12-4 to TRBJ2-1, with D perhaps TRBD2 (5 bases). The assigned J gene may be wrong: the sequence end matches TRBJ2-7 better. This CDR3 spans 16 amino acids. CDR3 coding DNA: TGTGCCAGCAGTTTACGGCGGGCCCCCACCTACAATGAGCAGTACTTC. Its protein is CASSLRRAPTYNEQYF.

The V call is TRBV29-1, the J call TRBJ1-2, with 7 bases aligning to TRBD1. CDR1 SQVTM and CDR2 ANQGSEA come from the germline V gene. The CDR3 contains 15 residues. V was pared by 7 bases and J by 6 bases, with 17 bases of the junction left unmatched. DNA of the CDR3: TGCAGCGGGGCCACTTCGACAGGGTGGGGGCATGGCTACACCTTC. Amino acids: CSGATSTGWGHGYTF.

This clonotype was detected a few times. This chain joins TRBV7-9 and TRBJ1-4; unclear D gene. This CDR3 is 14 amino acids long. Trimming took 3 bases from V and 8 from J, leaving 13 bases between them. CDR1 is SEHNR and CDR2 is FQNEAQ in the germline V gene (reference sequence). The CDR3: CASSFLGSEEKLFF. CDR3 in DNA: TGTGCCAGCAGCTTCCTAGGGAGCGAGGAAAAACTGTTTTTT.

The chain recombines TRBV7-9 with TRBJ2-7; the match to TRBD1 covers 12 bases. CDR1 is SEHNR and CDR2 is FQNEAQ in the germline V gene (reference sequence). CDR3 length: 16 amino acids. After removal of 5 bases from V and 1 base from J, the junction contained 6 bases not matched to a gene. For the CDR3, the DNA is TGTGCCAGCAGCACGGGGACAGGGGGCCCTTCCTACGAGCAGTACTTC. Its translation: CASSTGTGGPSYEQYF. Full variable domain (remainder filled in from reference TRBV7-9 and TRBJ2-7): DTGVSQNPRHKITKRGQNVTFRCDPISEHNRLYWYRQTLGQGPEFLTYFQNEAQLEKSRLLSDRFSAERPKGSFSTLEIQRTEQGDSAMYLCASSTGTGGPSYEQYFGPGTRLTVT.

J is TRBJ2-7 and V is TRBV27; TRBD2 agrees at 11 bases. Looked up from germline, CDR1 is MNHEY and CDR2 is SMNVEV (reference sequence). The CDR3 extends over 16 amino acids. Trimming cost V 2 bases and J 2 bases; bases outside gene matches: 5. The CDR3 loop reads CASSLGGLAAPYEQYF. For the CDR3, the DNA is TGTGCCAGCAGTTTAGGGGGACTAGCGGCCCCCTACGAGCAGTACTTC.